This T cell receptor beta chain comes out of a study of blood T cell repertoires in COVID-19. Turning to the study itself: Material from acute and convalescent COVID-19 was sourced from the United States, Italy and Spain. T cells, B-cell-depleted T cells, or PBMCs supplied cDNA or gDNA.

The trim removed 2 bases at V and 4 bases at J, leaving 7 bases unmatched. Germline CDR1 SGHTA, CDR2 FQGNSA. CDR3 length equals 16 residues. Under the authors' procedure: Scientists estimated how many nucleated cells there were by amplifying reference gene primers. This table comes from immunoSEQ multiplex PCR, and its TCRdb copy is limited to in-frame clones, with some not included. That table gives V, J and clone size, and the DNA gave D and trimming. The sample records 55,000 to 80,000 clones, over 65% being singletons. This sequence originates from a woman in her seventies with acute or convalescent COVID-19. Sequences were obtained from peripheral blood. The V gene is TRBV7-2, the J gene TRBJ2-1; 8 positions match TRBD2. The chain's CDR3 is CASSLSPAGVYNEQFF. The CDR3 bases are TGTGCCAGCAGCTTAAGTCCAGCGGGGGTTTACAATGAGCAGTTCTTC.